One and the same sample provided the 5 T cell receptor beta chains below, sequenced in a study of blood T cell repertoires in COVID-19. TCRdb's table, derived via immunoSEQ multiplex PCR, lists solely in-frame clones and lacks some. The table includes approximately 220,000 clones, around 82% detected once. The specimen sequenced was PBMCs or T cells enriched from blood (not recorded which). These receptors were taken from a woman between 35 and 50 years old with acute COVID-19.

The rearrangement links TRBV27 to TRBJ1-1, with 8 positions matching TRBD1. Unmatched junction bases numbered 6, after V lost 5 bases and J lost 4 bases. Germline CDR1 is MNHEY and CDR2 is SMNVEV (reference sequence). There are 14 residues in the CDR3. DNA for the CDR3: TGTGCCAGCAGTGTACACAGGGGGATCACTGAAGCTTTCTTT. It yields the protein CASSVHRGITEAFF.

The rearrangement uses TRBV24-1 and TRBJ1-1; D is perhaps TRBD1 (6 bases). CDR1 KGHDR and CDR2 SFDVKD come from the germline V gene. This CDR3 comprises 13 residues. Trimming cost V 7 bases and J 2 bases, with 10 bases left between them. Here the CDR3 reads CATSRGVNTEAFF. As DNA, the CDR3 is TGTGCCACCAGCAGGGGAGTTAACACTGAAGCTTTCTTT.

Here the CDR3 DNA reads TGCAGTGCTAGTACCGGGGACACAGATACGCAGTATTTT. Protein: CSASTGDTDTQYF. This chain links TRBV20-1 with TRBJ2-3; TRBD2 might be the D (5 bases). This CDR3 is built from 13 residues. The germline V and J ends were trimmed by 3 bases and 2 bases, with 9 bases remaining between them. From germline, CDR1 is DFQATT and CDR2 SNEGSKA (reference sequence).

DNA for the CDR3: TGTGCCAGCAGTTCCTACAGGGATCAGCCCCAGCATTTT. Translated, it gives CASSSYRDQPQHF. This chain links TRBV28 with TRBJ1-5; perhaps TRBD1 as D (6 bases). V gave up 4 bases and J gave up 5 bases, with 9 bases separating them. This CDR3 region has 13 residues. CDR1 is MDHEN, CDR2 SYDVKM, per germline.

Notes on this clone: One end of the junction does not line up with germline, which may come from a read error. The chain recombines TRBV6-6 with TRBJ1-1; maybe TRBD1 (6 bases). The CDR3 loop spans 14 amino acids. The germline gives CDR1 MNHNY, CDR2 SVGAGI (reference sequence). CDR3 sequence (DNA): TGTGCCAGCAGTGATAGGGGGTCCAACATTGAAGCTTTCTTT. Amino acid sequence: CASSDRGSNIEAFF.